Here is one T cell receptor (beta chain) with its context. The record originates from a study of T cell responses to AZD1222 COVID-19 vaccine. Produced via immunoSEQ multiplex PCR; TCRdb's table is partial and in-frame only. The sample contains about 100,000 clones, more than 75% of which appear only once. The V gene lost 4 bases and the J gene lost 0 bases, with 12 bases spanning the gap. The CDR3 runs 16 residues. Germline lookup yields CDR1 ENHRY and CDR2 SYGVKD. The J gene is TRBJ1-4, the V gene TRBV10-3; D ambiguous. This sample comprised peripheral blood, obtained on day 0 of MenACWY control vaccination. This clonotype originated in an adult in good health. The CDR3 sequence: CAISGGEESTNEKLFF. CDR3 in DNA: TGTGCCATCAGTGGTGGAGAGGAATCAACTAATGAAAAACTGTTTTTT.